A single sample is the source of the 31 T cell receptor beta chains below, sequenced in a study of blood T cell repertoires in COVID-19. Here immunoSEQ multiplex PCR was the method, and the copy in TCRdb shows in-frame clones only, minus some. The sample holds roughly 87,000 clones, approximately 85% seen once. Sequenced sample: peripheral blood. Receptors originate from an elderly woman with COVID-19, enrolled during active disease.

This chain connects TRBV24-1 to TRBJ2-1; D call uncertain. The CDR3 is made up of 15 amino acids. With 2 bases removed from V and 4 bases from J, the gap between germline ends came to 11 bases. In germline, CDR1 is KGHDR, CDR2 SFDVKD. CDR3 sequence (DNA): TGTGCCACCAGTGATTACTGGAGTCCGTACAATGAGCAGTTCTTC. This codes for CATSDYWSPYNEQFF.

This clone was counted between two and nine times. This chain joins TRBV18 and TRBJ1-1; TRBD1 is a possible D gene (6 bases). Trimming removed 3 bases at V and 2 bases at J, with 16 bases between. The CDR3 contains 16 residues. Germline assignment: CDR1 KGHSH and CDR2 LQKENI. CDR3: CASSPQTGGSNTEAFF. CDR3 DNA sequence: TGTGCCAGCTCACCGCAAACGGGGGGCTCAAACACTGAAGCTTTCTTT. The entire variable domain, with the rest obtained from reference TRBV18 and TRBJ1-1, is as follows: NAGVMQNPRHLVRRRGQEARLRCSPMKGHSHVYWYRQLPEEGLKFMVYLQKENIIDESGMPKERFSAEFPKEGPSILRIQQVVRGDSAAYFCASSPQTGGSNTEAFFGQGTRLTVV.

CDR3 bases: TGTGCCAGCAGCCATTTAGCGGGGGCCTTTGGCACAGATACGCAGTATTTT. Its protein is CASSHLAGAFGTDTQYF. The rearrangement uses TRBV5-5 and TRBJ2-3, with 9 bases that match TRBD2. Losses at the gene ends were 4 bases for V and 1 base for J; bases not matched to a gene: 10. CDR3 length: 17 amino acids. Germline CDR1 is SGHKS and CDR2 is YYEKEE (reference sequence).

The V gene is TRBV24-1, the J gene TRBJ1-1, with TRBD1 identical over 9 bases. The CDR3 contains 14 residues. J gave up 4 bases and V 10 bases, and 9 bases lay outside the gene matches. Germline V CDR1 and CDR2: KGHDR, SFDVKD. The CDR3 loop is CATLPWDRVTEAFF. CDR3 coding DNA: TGTGCCACGCTCCCCTGGGACAGGGTCACTGAAGCTTTCTTT.

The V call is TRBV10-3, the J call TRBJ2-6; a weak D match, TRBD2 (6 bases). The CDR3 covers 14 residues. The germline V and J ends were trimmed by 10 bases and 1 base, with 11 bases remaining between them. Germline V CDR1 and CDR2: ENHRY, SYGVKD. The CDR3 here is CATDAGSGANVLTF. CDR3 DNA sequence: TGTGCCACGGACGCGGGGTCTGGGGCCAACGTCCTGACTTTC.

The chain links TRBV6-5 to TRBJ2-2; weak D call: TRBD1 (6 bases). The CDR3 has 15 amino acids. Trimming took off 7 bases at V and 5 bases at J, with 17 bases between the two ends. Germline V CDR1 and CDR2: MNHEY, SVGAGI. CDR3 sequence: CASTEGVSVTGELFF. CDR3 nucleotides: TGTGCCAGCACCGAGGGGGTCTCGGTTACCGGGGAGCTGTTTTTT.

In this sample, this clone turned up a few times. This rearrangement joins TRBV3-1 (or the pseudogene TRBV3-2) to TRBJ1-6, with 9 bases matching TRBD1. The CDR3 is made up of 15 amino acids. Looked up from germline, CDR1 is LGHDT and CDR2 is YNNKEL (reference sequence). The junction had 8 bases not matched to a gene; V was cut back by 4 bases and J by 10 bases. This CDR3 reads CASSLDRGVRSPLHF. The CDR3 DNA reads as TGTGCCAGCAGCCTAGACAGGGGGGTAAGATCACCCCTCCACTTT.

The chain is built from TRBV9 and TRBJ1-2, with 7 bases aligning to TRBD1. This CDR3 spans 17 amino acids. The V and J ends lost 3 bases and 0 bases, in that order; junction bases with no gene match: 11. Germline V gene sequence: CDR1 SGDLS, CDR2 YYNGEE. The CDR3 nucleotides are TGTGCCAGCAGCGCCTTACAGGGGAGAACGGCTAACTATGGCTACACCTTC. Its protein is CASSALQGRTANYGYTF.

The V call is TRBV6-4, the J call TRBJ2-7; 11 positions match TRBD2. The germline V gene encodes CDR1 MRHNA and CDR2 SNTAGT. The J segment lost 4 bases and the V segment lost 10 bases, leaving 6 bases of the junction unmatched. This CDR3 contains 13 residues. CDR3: CAIPGLAVYEQYF. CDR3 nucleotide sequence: TGTGCCATTCCGGGACTAGCGGTGTACGAGCAGTACTTC.

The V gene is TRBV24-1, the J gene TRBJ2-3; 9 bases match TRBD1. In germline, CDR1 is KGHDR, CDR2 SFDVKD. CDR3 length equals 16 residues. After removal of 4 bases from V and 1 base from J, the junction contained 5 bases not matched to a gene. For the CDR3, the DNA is TGTGCCACCAGTGACCGTAGGACAGGGGGCACAGATACGCAGTATTTT. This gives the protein CATSDRRTGGTDTQYF.

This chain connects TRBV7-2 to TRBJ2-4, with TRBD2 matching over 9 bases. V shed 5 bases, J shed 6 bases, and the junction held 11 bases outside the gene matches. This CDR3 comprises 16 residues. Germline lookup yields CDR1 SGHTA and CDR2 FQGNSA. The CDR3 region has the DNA TGTGCCAGCAGCCGCCGGCGGGGGGGCCTTGGAAACATTCAGTACTTC. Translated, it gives CASSRRRGGLGNIQYF.

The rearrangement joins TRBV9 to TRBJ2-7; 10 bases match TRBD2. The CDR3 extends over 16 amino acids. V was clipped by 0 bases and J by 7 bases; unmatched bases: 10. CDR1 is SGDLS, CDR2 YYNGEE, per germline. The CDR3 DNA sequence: TGTGCCAGCAGCGTAGCCAGCCTAGCGGGAGTTGGTGAGCAGTACTTC. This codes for CASSVASLAGVGEQYF.

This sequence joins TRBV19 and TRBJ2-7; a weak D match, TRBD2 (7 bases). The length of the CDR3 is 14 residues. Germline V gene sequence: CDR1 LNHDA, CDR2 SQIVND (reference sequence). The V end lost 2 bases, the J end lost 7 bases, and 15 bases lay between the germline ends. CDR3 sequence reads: CASSIRRGAGEQYF. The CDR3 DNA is TGTGCCAGTAGTATACGACGGGGGGCAGGGGAGCAGTACTTC. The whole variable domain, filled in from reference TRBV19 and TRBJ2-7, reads DGGITQSPKYLFRKEGQNVTLSCEQNLNHDAMYWYRQDPGQGLRLIYYSQIVNDFQKGDIAEGYSVSREKKESFPLTVTSAQKNPTAFYLCASSIRRGAGEQYFGPGTRLTVT.

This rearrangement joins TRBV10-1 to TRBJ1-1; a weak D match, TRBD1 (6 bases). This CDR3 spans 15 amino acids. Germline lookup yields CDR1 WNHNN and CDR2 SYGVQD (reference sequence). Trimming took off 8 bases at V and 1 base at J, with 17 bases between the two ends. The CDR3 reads CASAGGRGANTEAFF. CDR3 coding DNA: TGCGCCAGCGCGGGGGGCAGGGGAGCGAACACTGAAGCTTTCTTT.

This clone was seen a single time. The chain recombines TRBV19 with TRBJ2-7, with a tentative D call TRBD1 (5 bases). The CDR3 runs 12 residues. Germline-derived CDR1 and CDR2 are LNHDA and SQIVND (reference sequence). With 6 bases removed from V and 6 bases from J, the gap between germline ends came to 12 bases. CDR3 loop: CASRSTGREQYF. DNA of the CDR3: TGTGCCAGTAGATCTACAGGTCGCGAGCAGTACTTC.

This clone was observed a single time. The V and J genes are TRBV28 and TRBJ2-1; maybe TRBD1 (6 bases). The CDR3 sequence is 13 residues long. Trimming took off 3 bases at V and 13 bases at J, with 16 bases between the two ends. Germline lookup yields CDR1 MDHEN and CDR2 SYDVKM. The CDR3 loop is CASSLARGLGQFF. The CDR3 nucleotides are TGTGCCAGCAGTTTGGCCAGGGGTTTAGGCCAGTTCTTC. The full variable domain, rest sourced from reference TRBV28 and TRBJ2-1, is DVKVTQSSRYLVKRTGEKVFLECVQDMDHENMFWYRQDPGLGLRLIYFSYDVKMKEKGDIPEGYSVSREKKERFSLILESASTNQTSMYLCASSLARGLGQFFGPGTRLTVL.

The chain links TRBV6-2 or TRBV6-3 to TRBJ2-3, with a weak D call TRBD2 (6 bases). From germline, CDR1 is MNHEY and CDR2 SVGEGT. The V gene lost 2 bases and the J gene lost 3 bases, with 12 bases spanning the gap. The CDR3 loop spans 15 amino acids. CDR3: CASSYRLARTDTQYF. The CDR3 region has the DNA TGTGCCAGCAGTTACCGGCTAGCGCGAACAGATACGCAGTATTTT.

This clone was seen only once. The CDR3 coding sequence is TGCAGCGCCTTGTTATTAGACACCATATATTTT. Protein: CSALLLDTIYF. The chain links TRBV29-1 to TRBJ1-3, with D unclear. Looked up from germline, CDR1 is SQVTM and CDR2 is ANQGSEA. Trimming left V 7 bases short and J 8 bases short, with 12 bases between. The CDR3 runs to 11 residues.

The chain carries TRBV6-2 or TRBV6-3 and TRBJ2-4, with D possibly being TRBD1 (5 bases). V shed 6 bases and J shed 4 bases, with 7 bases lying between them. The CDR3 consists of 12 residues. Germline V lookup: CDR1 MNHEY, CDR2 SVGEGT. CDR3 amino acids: CASSRQKNIQYF. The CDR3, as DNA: TGTGCCAGCAGCCGACAGAAAAACATTCAGTACTTC.

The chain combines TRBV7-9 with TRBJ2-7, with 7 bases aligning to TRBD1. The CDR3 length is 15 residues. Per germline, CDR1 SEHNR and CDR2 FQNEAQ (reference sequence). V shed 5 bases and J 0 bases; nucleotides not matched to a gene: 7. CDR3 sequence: CASSLQGPPSYEQYF. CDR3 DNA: TGTGCCAGCAGCCTACAGGGGCCTCCCTCCTACGAGCAGTACTTC.

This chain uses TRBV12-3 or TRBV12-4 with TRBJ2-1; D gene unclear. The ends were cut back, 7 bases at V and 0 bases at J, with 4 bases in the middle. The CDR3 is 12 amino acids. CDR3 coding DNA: TGTGCCAGCACCCGCTCCTACAATGAGCAGTTCTTC. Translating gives CASTRSYNEQFF.

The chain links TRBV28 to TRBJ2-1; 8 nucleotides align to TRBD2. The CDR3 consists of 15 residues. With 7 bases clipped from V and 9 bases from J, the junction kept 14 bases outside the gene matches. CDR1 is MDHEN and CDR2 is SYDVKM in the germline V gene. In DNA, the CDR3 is TGTGCCAGCAAACCTAGCGGGCAGCAGGGAGGTGAGCAGTTCTTC. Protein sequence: CASKPSGQQGGEQFF.

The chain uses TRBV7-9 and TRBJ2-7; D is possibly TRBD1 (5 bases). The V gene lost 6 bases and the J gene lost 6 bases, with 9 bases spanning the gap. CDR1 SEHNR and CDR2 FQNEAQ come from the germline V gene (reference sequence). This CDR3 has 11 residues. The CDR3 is CASSSGFEQYF. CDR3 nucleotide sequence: TGTGCCAGCAGTTCAGGGTTCGAGCAGTACTTC.

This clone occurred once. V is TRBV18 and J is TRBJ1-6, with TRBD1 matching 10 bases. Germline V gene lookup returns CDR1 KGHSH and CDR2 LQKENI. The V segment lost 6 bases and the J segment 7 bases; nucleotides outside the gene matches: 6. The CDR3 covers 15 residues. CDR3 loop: CASSPGQGVNSPLHF. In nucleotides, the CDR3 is TGTGCCAGCTCGCCAGGACAGGGGGTGAATTCACCCCTCCACTTT.

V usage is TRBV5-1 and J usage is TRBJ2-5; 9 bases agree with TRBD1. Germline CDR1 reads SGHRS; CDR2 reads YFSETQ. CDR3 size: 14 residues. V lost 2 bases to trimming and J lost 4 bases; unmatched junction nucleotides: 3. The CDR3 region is CASSLTTGGETQYF. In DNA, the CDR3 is TGCGCCAGCAGCTTAACGACAGGGGGAGAGACCCAGTACTTC.

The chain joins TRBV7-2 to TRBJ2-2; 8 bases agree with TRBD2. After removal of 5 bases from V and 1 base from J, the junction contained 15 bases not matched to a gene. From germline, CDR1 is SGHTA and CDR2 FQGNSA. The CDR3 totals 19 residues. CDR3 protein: CASSARPFSGTMNTGELFF. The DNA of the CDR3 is TGTGCCAGCAGCGCCCGACCCTTTAGCGGGACAATGAACACCGGGGAGCTGTTTTTT.

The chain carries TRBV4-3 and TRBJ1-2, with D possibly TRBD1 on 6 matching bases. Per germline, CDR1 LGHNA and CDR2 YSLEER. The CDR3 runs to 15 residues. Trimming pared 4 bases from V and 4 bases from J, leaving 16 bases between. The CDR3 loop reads CASSPTGQTPYGYTF. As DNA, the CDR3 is TGCGCCAGCAGCCCCACCGGACAGACTCCCTATGGCTACACCTTC.

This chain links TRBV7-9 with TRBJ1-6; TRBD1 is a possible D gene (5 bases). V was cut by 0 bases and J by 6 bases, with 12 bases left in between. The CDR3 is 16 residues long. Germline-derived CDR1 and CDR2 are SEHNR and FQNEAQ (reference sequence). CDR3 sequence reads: CASSLASSGPNSPLHF. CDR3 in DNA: TGTGCCAGCAGCTTAGCGTCGTCAGGGCCTAATTCACCCCTCCACTTT. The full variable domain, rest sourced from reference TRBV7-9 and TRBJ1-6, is DTGVSQNPRHKITKRGQNVTFRCDPISEHNRLYWYRQTLGQGPEFLTYFQNEAQLEKSRLLSDRFSAERPKGSFSTLEIQRTEQGDSAMYLCASSLASSGPNSPLHFGNGTRLTVT.

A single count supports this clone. CDR3 nucleotides: TGTGCCAGCAGCTCCCTGGGTAGGGAGGGCTCCTACGAGCAGTACTTC. It encodes CASSSLGREGSYEQYF. The chain uses TRBV11-2 and TRBJ2-7; 7 nucleotides match TRBD2. Germline V gene sequence: CDR1 SGHAT, CDR2 FQNNGV. Trimming cost V 4 bases and J 0 bases; bases outside gene matches: 9. This CDR3 spans 16 amino acids.

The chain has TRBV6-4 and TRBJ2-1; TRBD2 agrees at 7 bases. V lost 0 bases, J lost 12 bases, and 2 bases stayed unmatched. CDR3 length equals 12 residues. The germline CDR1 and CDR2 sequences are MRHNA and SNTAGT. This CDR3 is CASSDSAGVQFF. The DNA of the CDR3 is TGTGCCAGCAGTGACTCCGCGGGGGTGCAGTTCTTC.

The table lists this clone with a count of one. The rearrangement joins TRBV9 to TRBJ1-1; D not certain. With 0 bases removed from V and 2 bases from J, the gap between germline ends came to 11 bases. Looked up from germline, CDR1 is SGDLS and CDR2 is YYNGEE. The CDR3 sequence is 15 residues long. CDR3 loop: CASSVGVNPNTEAFF. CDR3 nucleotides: TGTGCCAGCAGCGTAGGAGTTAATCCCAACACTGAAGCTTTCTTT.